This T cell receptor beta chain emerged from a study of T cells expressing NK-cell markers. One entry per CDR3 protein, without DNA, is what TCRdb gives after re-calling the 5' RACE reads. In total, the table holds under 200,000 distinct CDR3 sequences. Germline V gene lookup returns CDR1 DFQATT and CDR2 SNEGSKA (reference sequence). There are 15 residues in the CDR3. The sequence was obtained from a woman aged 18-70 years in good health. The V call is TRBV20-1, the J call TRBJ2-1; the D gene TCRdb calls, TRBD2, cannot be checked with no DNA. Source material: blood T cells: a sorted CD56 or NKG2C T cell subset, CD4+ or CD8+ T cells, or bulk PBMC T cells (not recorded which). This CDR3 reads CSARYRERPYNEQFF.